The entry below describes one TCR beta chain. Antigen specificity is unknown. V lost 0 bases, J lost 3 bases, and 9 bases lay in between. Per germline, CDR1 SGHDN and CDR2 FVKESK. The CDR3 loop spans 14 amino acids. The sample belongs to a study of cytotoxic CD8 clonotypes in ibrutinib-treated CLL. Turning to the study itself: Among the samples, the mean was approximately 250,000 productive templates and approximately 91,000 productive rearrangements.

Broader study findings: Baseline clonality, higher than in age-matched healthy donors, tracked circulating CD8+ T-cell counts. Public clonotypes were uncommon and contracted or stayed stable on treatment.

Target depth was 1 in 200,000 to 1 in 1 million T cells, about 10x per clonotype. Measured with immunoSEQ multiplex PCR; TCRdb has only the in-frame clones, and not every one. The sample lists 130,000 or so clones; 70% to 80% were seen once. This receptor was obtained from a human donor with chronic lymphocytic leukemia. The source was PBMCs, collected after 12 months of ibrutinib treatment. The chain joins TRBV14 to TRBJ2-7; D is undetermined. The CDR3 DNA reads TGTGCCAGCAGCCAAGAAGTGAAGTTCTACGAGCAGTACTTC. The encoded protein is CASSQEVKFYEQYF.